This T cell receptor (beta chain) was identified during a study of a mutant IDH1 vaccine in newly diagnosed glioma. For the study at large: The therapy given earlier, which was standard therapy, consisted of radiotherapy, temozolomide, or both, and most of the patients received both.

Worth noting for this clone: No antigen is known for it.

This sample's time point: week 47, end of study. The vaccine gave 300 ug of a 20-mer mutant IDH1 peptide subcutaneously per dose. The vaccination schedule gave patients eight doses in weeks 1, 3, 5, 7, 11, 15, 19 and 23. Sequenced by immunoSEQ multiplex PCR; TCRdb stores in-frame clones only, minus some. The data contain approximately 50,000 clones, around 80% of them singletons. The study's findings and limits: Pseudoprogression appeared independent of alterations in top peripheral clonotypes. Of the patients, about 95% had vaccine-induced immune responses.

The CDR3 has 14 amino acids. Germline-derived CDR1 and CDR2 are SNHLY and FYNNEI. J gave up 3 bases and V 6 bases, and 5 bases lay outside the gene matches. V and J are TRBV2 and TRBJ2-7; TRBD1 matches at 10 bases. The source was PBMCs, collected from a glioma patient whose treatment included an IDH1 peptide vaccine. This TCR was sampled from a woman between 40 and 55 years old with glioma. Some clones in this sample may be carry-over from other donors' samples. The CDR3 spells CASRGTGVLYEQYF. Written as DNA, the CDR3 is TGTGCCAGCAGGGGGACAGGGGTACTCTACGAGCAGTACTTC.